The TCR beta chain described here comes from a study of control samples from healthy donors and cancer patients. TCRdb's table, derived via immunoSEQ multiplex PCR, lists solely in-frame clones and lacks some. Among about 34,000 clones, about 88% were seen once, and the ten largest hold more than 1.5%. The CDR3 covers 14 residues. The ends lost 7 bases at V and 6 bases at J; junction bases unmatched: 7. Germline CDR1 LNHDA, CDR2 SQIVND (reference sequence). This chain links TRBV19 with TRBJ2-2; 8 positions agree with TRBD2. This clonotype was obtained from a woman aged 35 to 49 with lung cancer. Sample: PBMCs. Written as DNA, the CDR3 is TGTGCCAGTATAGGGACTAGGACGTCCGGGGAGCTGTTTTTT. The encoded protein is CASIGTRTSGELFF.